This T cell receptor (beta chain) was documented in a study of post-analysis software for immune sequencing data. As for the study in general: Several disease courses (relapsing-remitting, secondary progressive and progressive-relapsing) of multiple sclerosis were included. Study outcomes and limitations: Controls showed significantly higher normalized Chao1 diversity than did multiple sclerosis patients. Strong co-clustering by F measure was seen for same-batch samples. In patients, about five TRBV segments were more frequent than in controls, with TRBV5-6, TRBV5-1 and TRBV20-1 among them.

Details on this clonotype: Its specificity is not known.

The V gene's germline CDR1 is DFQATT and CDR2 SNEGSKA (reference sequence). The V gene end was trimmed by 6 bases and the J gene end by 6 bases; junction bases not matched to a gene: 6. CDR3 size: 14 residues. Unique-molecular-identifier-tagged TCR beta cDNA libraries were used. There were 1 to 10 million T cells, and about 500,000 cDNA molecules came from them. A single record per CDR3 protein comes from TCRdb applying MiXCR to the PCR reads. This table has more than 450,000 distinct CDR3 sequences, roughly two fifths appearing once. The TCR comes from a girl aged 10 to 17 with multiple sclerosis. Sequenced material: blood. This chain joins TRBV20-1 and TRBJ1-6, with 9 bases that match TRBD1. The CDR3 protein is CSARTGASNSPLHF. The CDR3 bases are TGCAGTGCCCGGACAGGGGCAAGTAATTCACCCCTCCACTTT.